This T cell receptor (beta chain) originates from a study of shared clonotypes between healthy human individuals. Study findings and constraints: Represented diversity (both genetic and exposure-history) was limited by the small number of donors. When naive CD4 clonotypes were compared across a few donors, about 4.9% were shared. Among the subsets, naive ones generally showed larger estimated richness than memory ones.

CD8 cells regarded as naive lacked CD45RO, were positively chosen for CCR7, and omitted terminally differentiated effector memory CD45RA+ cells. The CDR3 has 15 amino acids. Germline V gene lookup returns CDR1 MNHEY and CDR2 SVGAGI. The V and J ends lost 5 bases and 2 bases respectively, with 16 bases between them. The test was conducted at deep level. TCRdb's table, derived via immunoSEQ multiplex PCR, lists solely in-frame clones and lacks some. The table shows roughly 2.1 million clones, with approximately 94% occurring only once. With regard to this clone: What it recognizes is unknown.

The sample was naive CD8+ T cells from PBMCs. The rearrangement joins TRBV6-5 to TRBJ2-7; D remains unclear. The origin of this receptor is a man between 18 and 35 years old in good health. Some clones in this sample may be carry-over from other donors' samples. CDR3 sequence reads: CASSPGVLITYEQYF. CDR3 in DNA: TGTGCCAGCAGTCCCGGCGTACTGATAACCTACGAGCAGTACTTC.